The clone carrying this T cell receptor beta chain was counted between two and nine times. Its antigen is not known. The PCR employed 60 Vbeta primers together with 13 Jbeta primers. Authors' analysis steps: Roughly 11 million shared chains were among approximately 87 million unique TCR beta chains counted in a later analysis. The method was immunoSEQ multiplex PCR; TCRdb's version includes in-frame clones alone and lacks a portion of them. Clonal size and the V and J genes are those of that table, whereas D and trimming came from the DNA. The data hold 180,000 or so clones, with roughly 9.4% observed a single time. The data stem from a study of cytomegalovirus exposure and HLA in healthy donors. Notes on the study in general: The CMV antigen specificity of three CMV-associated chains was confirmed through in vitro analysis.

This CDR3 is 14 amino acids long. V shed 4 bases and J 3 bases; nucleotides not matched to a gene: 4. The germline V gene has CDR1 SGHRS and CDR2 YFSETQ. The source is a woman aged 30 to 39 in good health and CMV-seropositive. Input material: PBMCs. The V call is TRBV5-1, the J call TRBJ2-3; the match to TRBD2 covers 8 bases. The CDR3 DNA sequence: TGCGCCAGCAGCCCGGGGGGGGCTACAGATACGCAGTATTTT. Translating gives CASSPGGATDTQYF.